This T cell receptor beta chain comes out of a study of Ad26.COV2.S vaccination and SARS-CoV-2 variants. Turning to the study itself: Within the COV1001 Ad26.COV2.S trial arm, the donor was enrolled.

Assay used: immunoSEQ multiplex PCR; TCRdb lists only in-frame clones, some missing. The table shows some 520,000 clones, with 70% to 90% occurring only once. Specified treatment: some 20 received Ad26.COV2.S at low or high dose, single or two shots; roughly five received placebo; per-sample allocation not given. Each sample was drawn 63 days after the first injection (of vaccine or placebo). In Boston, an adult donor aged 18-55 years took part. Vaccination used an Ad26 vector expressing Wuhan-strain SARS-CoV-2 spike. The TCR was taken from a person aged 18-60 years who received the Ad26.COV2.S COVID-19 vaccine or a placebo. The specimen comprised peripheral blood, sampled in a trial of Ad26.COV2.S vaccine versus placebo.

CDR3 protein: CAWSVRALVNTEAFF. CDR3 nucleotide sequence: TGTGCCTGGAGTGTACGGGCTTTGGTGAACACTGAAGCTTTCTTT. The chain has TRBV30 and TRBJ1-1; D is uncertain. V was pared by 0 bases and J by 0 bases, with 11 bases between. The V gene's germline CDR1 is GTSNPN and CDR2 SVGIG (reference sequence). CDR3 length equals 15 residues.